This note documents a single T cell receptor beta chain sequence. The antigen remains unidentified. The CDR3 is 13 amino acids. Germline V gene sequence: CDR1 SGDLS, CDR2 YYNGEE. The V and J ends lost 4 bases and 7 bases respectively, with 12 bases between them. This specimen comes from a study of CD8 T cells in ankylosing spondylitis. General observations from the study: Earlier studies detected some motif variants in reactive arthritis synovial fluid and blood. Blood from ankylosing spondylitis patients appeared to carry a characteristic roughly eight-variant TCR beta motif. Clones linked to disease were reported to show significant enrichment in matched ankylosing spondylitis synovial fluid.

TCRdb reprocessed the 5' RACE reads with MiXCR, giving one entry per CDR3 protein. This sample carries under 250,000 distinct CDR3 sequences, about 10% of them seen once, and the ten largest clones take less than 7%. The gene calls are TRBV9 and TRBJ2-1; TRBD1 is a possible D gene (5 bases). The receptor's source is a male donor with ankylosing spondylitis or in good health (not recorded which). The sequenced material came from blood, either unsorted or a sorted T cell fraction (not recorded which). The CDR3 is CASSSWGRNEQFF. DNA for the CDR3: TGTGCCAGCAGCTCTTGGGGCCGGAATGAGCAGTTCTTC.